These 17 T cell receptor beta chains originate from one sample sequenced in a study of blood T cell repertoires in COVID-19. Sequencing was performed with immunoSEQ multiplex PCR; in TCRdb, only in-frame clones are kept and a portion is missing. This table has some 210,000 clones, approximately 86% appearing once. Sequencing was carried out using PBMCs or T cells enriched from blood (not recorded which). All receptors come from a young man with acute COVID-19.

The sample holds one count of this clone. The genes are TRBV7-2 and TRBJ1-1; 7 bases are shared with TRBD1. V gave up 5 bases and J gave up 1 base; unmatched junction bases: 4. Looked up from germline, CDR1 is SGHTA and CDR2 is FQGNSA. The CDR3 covers 14 residues. CDR3: CASSPRQGNTEAFF. DNA for the CDR3: TGTGCCAGCAGCCCTCGACAGGGGAACACTGAAGCTTTCTTT.

This clone was seen more than once but under ten times. The sample has other DNA sequences that encode this CDR3 too. The chain uses TRBV6-5 and TRBJ1-1; no definite D call. Germline CDR1 MNHEY, CDR2 SVGAGI. Deletions cut 7 bases from V and 5 bases from J, with 14 bases between. There are 13 residues in the CDR3. In DNA, the CDR3 is TGTGCCAGCACCCCCGATCGAGGGACTGAAGCTTTCTTT. It is translated as CASTPDRGTEAFF.

This chain joins TRBV30 and TRBJ2-3; TRBD2 aligns across 8 bases. The CDR3 consists of 15 residues. The germline V gene has CDR1 GTSNPN and CDR2 SVGIG (reference sequence). V was clipped by 3 bases and J by 4 bases; unmatched bases: 9. In DNA, the CDR3 is TGTGCCTGGAGGAGGGGTAGCGGGATCCCAGATACGCAGTATTTT. This translates into CAWRRGSGIPDTQYF.

CDR3 DNA sequence: TGTGCCAGCAGCTTGGGCCTCGACAGGGTGAATTCACCCCTCCACTTT. Protein: CASSLGLDRVNSPLHF. The chain recombines TRBV7-2 with TRBJ1-6, with TRBD1 identical over 7 bases. Germline V gene lookup returns CDR1 SGHTA and CDR2 FQGNSA. With 3 bases clipped from V and 7 bases from J, the junction kept 9 bases outside the gene matches. The CDR3 is made up of 16 amino acids. Looking up the rest from reference TRBV7-2 and TRBJ1-6 gives the full variable domain: GAGVSQSPSNKVTEKGKDVELRCDPISGHTALYWYRQSLGQGLEFLIYFQGNSAPDKSGLPSDRFSAERTGGSVSTLTIQRTQQEDSAVYLCASSLGLDRVNSPLHFGNGTRLTVT.

The chain couples TRBV7-9 to TRBJ2-1, with TRBD2 matching over 9 bases. Trimming at V came to 7 bases and at J to 12 bases, leaving 16 bases not matched to a gene. Germline V gene sequence: CDR1 SEHNR, CDR2 FQNEAQ (reference sequence). This CDR3 is 15 amino acids long. In DNA, the CDR3 is TGTGCCAGCACCCAAGTAGCGGGGGAAAATGATGGGCAGTTCTTC. Encoded protein: CASTQVAGENDGQFF.

The chain joins TRBV14 to TRBJ2-5, with 11 bases lining up with TRBD1. V shed 1 base, J shed 5 bases, and the junction held 6 bases outside the gene matches. Germline CDR1 reads SGHDN; CDR2 reads FVKESK. The CDR3 length is 16 residues. CDR3 sequence reads: CASSQGGQGASETQYF. Here the CDR3 DNA reads TGTGCCAGCAGCCAAGGAGGACAGGGGGCGTCGGAGACCCAGTACTTC.

CDR3 nucleotides: TGTGCCAGCAGTTTGAGCATAGTTAAGAAGAAGAAGAACACTGAAGCTTTCTTT. Protein product: CASSLSIVKKKKNTEAFF. The J gene is TRBJ1-1, the V gene TRBV28; no reliable D call. Germline CDR1 is MDHEN and CDR2 is SYDVKM. CDR3 size: 18 residues. The germline V and J ends were trimmed by 3 bases and 1 base, with 21 bases remaining between them.

This clone has only one observation. CDR3 coding DNA: TGCGCCAGCAGCTTGGCACCGGGACAGGGAGAGCAGTTCTTC. It encodes CASSLAPGQGEQFF. The rearrangement joins TRBV5-1 to TRBJ2-1, with 9 bases matching TRBD1. The CDR3 covers 14 residues. V shed 0 bases, J shed 10 bases, and the junction held 5 bases outside the gene matches. CDR1 and CDR2 from the germline V gene are SGHRS and YFSETQ.

J is TRBJ1-6 and V is TRBV12-5, with D possibly matching TRBD1 (6 bases). Trimming removed 0 bases at V and 9 bases at J, with 18 bases between. Germline lookup yields CDR1 LGHNT and CDR2 FRNRAP. CDR3 size: 17 residues. The CDR3 nucleotides are TGTGCTAGTGGTTTGGTCCTACAGGGCGGGTCTCTTTCACCCCTCCACTTT. Translating gives CASGLVLQGGSLSPLHF. Together with reference TRBV12-5 and TRBJ1-6, the CDR3 gives the full variable domain: DARVTQTPRHKVTEMGQEVTMRCQPILGHNTVFWYRQTMMQGLELLAYFRNRAPLDDSGMPKDRFSAEMPDATLATLKIQPSEPRDSAVYFCASGLVLQGGSLSPLHFGNGTRLTVT.

This chain joins TRBV10-3 and TRBJ2-7, with 7 bases identical to TRBD1. The germline V gene encodes CDR1 ENHRY and CDR2 SYGVKD. The CDR3 totals 16 residues. With V trimmed by 0 bases and J by 6 bases, 11 bases remained unmatched. The chain's CDR3 is CAISESIFPGGREQYF. DNA for the CDR3: TGTGCCATCAGTGAGTCGATATTTCCAGGGGGACGCGAGCAGTACTTC.

This clone was seen a handful of times. The chain carries TRBV6-6 and TRBJ1-2; 10 bases align to TRBD1. V lost 4 bases and J lost 0; bases outside the gene matches: 5. The CDR3 consists of 16 residues. Germline V gives CDR1 MNHNY, CDR2 SVGAGI (reference sequence). This chain's CDR3 is CASSSGQGTTNYGYTF. The DNA for the CDR3 is TGTGCCAGCAGTTCGGGACAGGGGACGACTAACTATGGCTACACCTTC.

V usage is TRBV30 and J usage is TRBJ1-1; D is ambiguous. The CDR3 has 12 residues. Germline V gene sequence: CDR1 GTSNPN, CDR2 SVGIG (reference sequence). V lost 2 bases, J lost 0 bases, and 4 bases lay in between. CDR3 bases: TGTGCCTGGAGTCCCATGAACACTGAAGCTTTCTTT. It specifies CAWSPMNTEAFF.

This clone was seen more than once but under ten times. V is TRBV14 and J is TRBJ2-5, with D perhaps TRBD1 (5 bases). CDR3 length: 16 residues. The ends were cut back, 1 base at V and 2 bases at J, with 14 bases in the middle. Looked up from germline, CDR1 is SGHDN and CDR2 is FVKESK. The CDR3 loop is CASSQGIRGLQETQYF. The CDR3 DNA is TGTGCCAGCAGCCAAGGGATTAGGGGTCTGCAAGAGACCCAGTACTTC.

The chain has TRBV5-4 and TRBJ2-1; D gene unclear. Deletions cut 2 bases from V and 5 bases from J, with 11 bases between. This CDR3 has 14 amino acids. CDR1 and CDR2 from the germline V gene are SGHNT and YYREEE (reference sequence). DNA of the CDR3: TGTGCCAGCAGCTTAGCTTATCTCAACAATGAGCAGTTCTTC. Translating it yields CASSLAYLNNEQFF.

The chain combines TRBV24-1 with TRBJ2-3; 14 bases line up with TRBD2. Germline V CDR1 and CDR2: KGHDR, SFDVKD. This CDR3 comprises 17 residues. Unmatched junction bases numbered 3, after V lost 3 bases and J lost 2 bases. The DNA for the CDR3 is TGTGCCACCAGTGATGGACTAGCGGGAGGCGACACAGATACGCAGTATTTT. As protein: CATSDGLAGGDTDTQYF.

The chain is built from TRBV18 and TRBJ2-3; no clear D. Trimming stripped 3 bases from V and 2 bases from J, with 12 bases between. Germline loops: CDR1 KGHSH, CDR2 LQKENI. CDR3 length equals 15 residues. The CDR3 reads CASSPVARPTDTQYF. CDR3 nucleotides: TGTGCCAGCTCACCTGTAGCCAGACCCACAGATACGCAGTATTTT.

This rearrangement joins TRBV10-3 to TRBJ2-3; 8 bases align to TRBD1. V dropped 5 bases and J dropped 2; count of bases not matched to a gene: 12. The CDR3 has 17 residues. Germline-derived CDR1 and CDR2 are ENHRY and SYGVKD. The DNA for the CDR3 is TGTGCCATCAGTTTCTCGGACAGGGAAAAGATCACAGATACGCAGTATTTT. Translated, it gives CAISFSDREKITDTQYF.